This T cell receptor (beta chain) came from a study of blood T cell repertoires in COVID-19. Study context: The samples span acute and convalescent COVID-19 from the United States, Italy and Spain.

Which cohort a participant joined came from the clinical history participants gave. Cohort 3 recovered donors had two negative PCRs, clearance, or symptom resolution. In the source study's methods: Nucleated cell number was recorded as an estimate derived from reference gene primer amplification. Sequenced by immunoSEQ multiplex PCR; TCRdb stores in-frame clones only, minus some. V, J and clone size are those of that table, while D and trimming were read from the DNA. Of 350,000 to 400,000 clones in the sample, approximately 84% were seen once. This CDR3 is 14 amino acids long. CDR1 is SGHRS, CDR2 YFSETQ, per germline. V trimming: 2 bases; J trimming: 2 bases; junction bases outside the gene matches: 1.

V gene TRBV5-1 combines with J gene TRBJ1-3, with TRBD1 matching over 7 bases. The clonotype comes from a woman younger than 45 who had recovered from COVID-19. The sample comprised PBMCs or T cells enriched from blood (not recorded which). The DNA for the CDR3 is TGCGCCAGCAGCTTTGGGACAGCTGGAAACACCATATATTTT. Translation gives CASSFGTAGNTIYF.